This T cell receptor beta chain was captured by sequencing in a study of CXCR3-negative and CXCR3-positive naive CD8 T cells. Turning to the study itself: The study obtained 130 million to 150 million TRB reads, about 1.5 +/- 0.3 million per library.

On this clonotype: What it recognizes is unknown.

Through 5' RACE with UMI labels, the TRB cDNA libraries were prepared. TCRdb reprocessed the 5' RACE reads and reports one entry per CDR3 protein, with no DNA. The listing records some 150,000 distinct CDR3 sequences. Germline CDR1 MNHEY, CDR2 SVGAGI. This CDR3 has 13 amino acids. Whole-study findings and limits: Relative to CXCR3-negative naive cells, CXCR3-positive naive cells had more hydrophobic TRB CDR3s. Diversity in memory CD8+ cells fell much lower than the comparably high levels seen in both naive subsets. Comparison of naive subsets found surface CD5 to be comparable, and TCR strength was inferred on the basis of TRB CDR3 properties. Freshly isolated PBMCs were used in most assays, given partial CXCR3 loss after freezing.

The TCR comes from a human donor in good health. Some clones in this sample may be carry-over from other donors' samples. Sequencing was done on a sample of naive CXCR3+ CD8+ T cells from blood. Subset reported: CD45RO-CCR7+CD27+CD95- naive CD8+ T cells expressing CXCR3 (TNR3+). This chain links TRBV6-5 with TRBJ1-5. This CDR3 is CASAFGRGQPQHF.